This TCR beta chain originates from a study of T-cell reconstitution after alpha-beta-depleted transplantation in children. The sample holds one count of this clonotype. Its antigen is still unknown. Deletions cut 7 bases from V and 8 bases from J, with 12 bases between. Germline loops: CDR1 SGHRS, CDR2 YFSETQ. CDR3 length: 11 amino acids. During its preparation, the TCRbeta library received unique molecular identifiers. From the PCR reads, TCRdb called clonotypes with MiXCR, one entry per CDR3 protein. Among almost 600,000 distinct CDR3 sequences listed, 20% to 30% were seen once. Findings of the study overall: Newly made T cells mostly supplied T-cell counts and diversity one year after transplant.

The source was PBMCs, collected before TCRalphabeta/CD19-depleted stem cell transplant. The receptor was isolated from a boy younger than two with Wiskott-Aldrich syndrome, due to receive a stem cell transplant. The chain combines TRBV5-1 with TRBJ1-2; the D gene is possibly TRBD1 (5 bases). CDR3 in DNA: TGCGCCAGCGGAGGGGCCGAGGGCTACACCTTC. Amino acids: CASGGAEGYTF.